This TCR beta chain was obtained from a study of cytomegalovirus exposure and HLA in healthy donors. Study results and limitations: Among TCR sequences, most were rare, though some public TCRs appeared in many donors. In a later analysis, CMV-associated beta chains were mostly HLA-associated, it appeared. The study listed some 160 cytomegalovirus-associated TCR beta chains.

The PCR used 60 Vbeta and 13 Jbeta primers. Clones were sequenced by immunoSEQ multiplex PCR, and TCRdb holds only the in-frame ones, with some missing. Of around 140,000 clones in the sample, approximately 74% are singletons; the top ten hold 5.5% to 8.5%. CDR1 and CDR2 from the germline V gene are SNHLY and FYNNEI. The CDR3 spans 16 residues. V shed 3 bases, J shed 1 base, and the junction held 5 bases outside the gene matches. As for this clone: The antigen remains undetermined.

The sample was PBMCs. The TCR comes from a male donor in good health and CMV-seronegative. This sequence joins TRBV2 and TRBJ2-3, with 9 bases lining up with TRBD1. The DNA for the CDR3 is TGTGCCAGCAGTGACACAGGGGGCGTACGCACAGATACGCAGTATTTT. Amino acids: CASSDTGGVRTDTQYF.